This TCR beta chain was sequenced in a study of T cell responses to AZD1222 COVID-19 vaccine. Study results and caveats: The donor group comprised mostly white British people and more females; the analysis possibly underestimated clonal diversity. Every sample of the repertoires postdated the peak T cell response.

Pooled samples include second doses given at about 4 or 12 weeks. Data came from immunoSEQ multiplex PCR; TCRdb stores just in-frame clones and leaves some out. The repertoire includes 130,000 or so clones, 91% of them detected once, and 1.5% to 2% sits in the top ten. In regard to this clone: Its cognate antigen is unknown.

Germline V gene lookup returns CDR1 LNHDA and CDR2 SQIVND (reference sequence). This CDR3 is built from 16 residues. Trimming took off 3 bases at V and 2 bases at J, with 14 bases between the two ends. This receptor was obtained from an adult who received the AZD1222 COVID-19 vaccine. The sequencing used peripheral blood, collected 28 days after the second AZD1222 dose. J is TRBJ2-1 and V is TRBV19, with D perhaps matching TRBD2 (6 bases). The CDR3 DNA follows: TGTGCCAGTAGTATGAACGGGGGTCGGGCCTACAATGAGCAGTTCTTC. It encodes CASSMNGGRAYNEQFF.